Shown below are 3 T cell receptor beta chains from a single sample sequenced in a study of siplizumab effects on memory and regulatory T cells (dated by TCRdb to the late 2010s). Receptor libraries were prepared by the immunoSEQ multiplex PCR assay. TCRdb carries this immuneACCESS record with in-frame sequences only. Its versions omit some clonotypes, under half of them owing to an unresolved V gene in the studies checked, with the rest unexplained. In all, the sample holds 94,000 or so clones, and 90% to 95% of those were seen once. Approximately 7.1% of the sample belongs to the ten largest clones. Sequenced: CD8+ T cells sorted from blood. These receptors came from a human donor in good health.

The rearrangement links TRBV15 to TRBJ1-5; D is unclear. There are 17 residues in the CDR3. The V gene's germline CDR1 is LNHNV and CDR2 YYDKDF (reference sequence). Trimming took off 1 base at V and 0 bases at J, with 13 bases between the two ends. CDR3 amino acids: CATSRGPRGYSNQPQHF. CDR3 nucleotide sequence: TGTGCCACCAGCAGAGGTCCACGGGGATATAGCAATCAGCCCCAGCATTTT.

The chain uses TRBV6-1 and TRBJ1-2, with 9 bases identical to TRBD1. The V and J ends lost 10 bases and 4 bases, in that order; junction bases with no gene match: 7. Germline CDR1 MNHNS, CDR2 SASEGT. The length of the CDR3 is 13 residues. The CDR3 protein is CATWDREAYGYTF. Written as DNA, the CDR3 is TGTGCCACCTGGGACAGGGAAGCCTATGGCTACACCTTC.

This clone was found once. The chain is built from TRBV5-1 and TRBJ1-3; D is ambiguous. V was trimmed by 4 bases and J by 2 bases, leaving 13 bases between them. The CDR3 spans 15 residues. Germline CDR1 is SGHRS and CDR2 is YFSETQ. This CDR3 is CASSTRMAPGNTIYF. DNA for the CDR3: TGCGCCAGCAGCACGAGGATGGCCCCTGGAAACACCATATATTTT.